This T cell receptor (beta chain) is from a study of T-cell memory formation after mild COVID-19. This clonotype turned up a few times. What it recognizes is unknown. 5'RACE with constant-segment primers built TCRalpha and TCRbeta cDNA libraries with UMIs. In TCRdb, the 5' RACE reads were re-called with MiXCR into one record per CDR3 protein. The sample has roughly 580,000 distinct CDR3 sequences, under 20% seen once; the top ten hold more than 10%. Trimming stripped 1 base from V and 6 bases from J, with 17 bases between. The CDR3 spans 16 residues. Germline CDR1 reads MNHEY; CDR2 reads SVGEGT. Findings and caveats of the study: From day 15 to 85, contracting clones were balanced between CD4 and CD8, whereas later expanders leaned toward CD4+.

The receptor was derived from an adult woman who had mild COVID-19 (a few samples of this study predate the infection). Cell type and time point are not known. J is TRBJ2-3 and V is TRBV6-2 or TRBV6-3, with D unclear. The sample consisted of PBMCs or a T cell subset sorted from them (not recorded which). The CDR3 loop is CASSYFFGDAPDTQYF. The CDR3 DNA reads TGTGCCAGCAGTTACTTTTTCGGCGACGCCCCGGATACGCAGTATTTT.